This TCR beta chain was recovered during a study of shared T cell receptors in the human thymus. The CDR3 loop spans 18 amino acids. V lost 7 bases, J lost 0 bases, and 10 bases stayed unmatched. From germline, CDR1 is MDHEN and CDR2 SYDVKM. Measured with immunoSEQ multiplex PCR; TCRdb has only the in-frame clones, and not every one. The sample includes roughly 560,000 clones, about 84% of them seen just once. These same records also appear under a second study, on human thymus T cells. As that report states: Resections were taken during corrective heart surgery, and the thymus tissue came from these. Unrelated people showed highly overlapping thymic repertoires, related research reported.

The source is a boy in the first two years of life with a congenital heart defect. This rearrangement joins TRBV28 to TRBJ2-6; 9 nucleotides line up with TRBD1. Sequenced material: thymocytes. The CDR3 DNA is TGTGCCAGCAAGTGGGACAGGGTTCAGCTCTCTGGGGCCAACGTCCTGACTTTC. It encodes CASKWDRVQLSGANVLTF.